This T cell receptor (beta chain) was observed in a study of T-cell reconstitution after alpha-beta-depleted transplantation in children. General study results and limits: There were reportedly several hundred expanded graft clones from which alpha-beta T cells came about two months after transplant.

Comments on this clonotype: Its antigen is unidentified.

Unique molecular identifiers were incorporated into the prepared TCRbeta library. TCRdb redid the calling of the PCR reads with MiXCR, one entry per CDR3 protein. This table has some 200,000 distinct CDR3 sequences, about 8.2% appearing once. Trimming took off 0 bases at V and 3 bases at J, with 9 bases between the two ends. Germline V CDR1 and CDR2: MNHEY, SMNVEV (reference sequence). CDR3 size: 15 residues. The TCR sequence derives from a male patient under 10 years old who had a stem cell transplant for acute myeloid leukemia, so the T cells may come from the graft donor. This sequence joins TRBV27 and TRBJ2-1; tentatively, D is TRBD2 (6 bases). Sample: PBMCs, mostly from graft donor cells, taken 360 days after TCRalphabeta/CD19-depleted stem cell transplant. CDR3: CASSLSGTLYNEQFF. CDR3 coding DNA: TGTGCCAGCAGTTTATCGGGGACTCTCTACAATGAGCAGTTCTTC.